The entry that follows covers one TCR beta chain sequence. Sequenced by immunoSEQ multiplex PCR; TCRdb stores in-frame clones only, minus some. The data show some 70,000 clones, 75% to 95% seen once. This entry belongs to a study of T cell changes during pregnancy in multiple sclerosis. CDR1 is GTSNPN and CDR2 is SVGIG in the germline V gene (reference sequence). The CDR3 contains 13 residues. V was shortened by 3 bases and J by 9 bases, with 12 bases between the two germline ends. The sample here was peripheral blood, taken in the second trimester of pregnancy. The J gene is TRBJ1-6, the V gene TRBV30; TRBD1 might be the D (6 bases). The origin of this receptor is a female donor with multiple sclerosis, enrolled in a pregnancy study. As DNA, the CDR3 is TGTGCCTGGAGAGGGCAGGGGACTTCACCCCTCCACTTT. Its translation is CAWRGQGTSPLHF.